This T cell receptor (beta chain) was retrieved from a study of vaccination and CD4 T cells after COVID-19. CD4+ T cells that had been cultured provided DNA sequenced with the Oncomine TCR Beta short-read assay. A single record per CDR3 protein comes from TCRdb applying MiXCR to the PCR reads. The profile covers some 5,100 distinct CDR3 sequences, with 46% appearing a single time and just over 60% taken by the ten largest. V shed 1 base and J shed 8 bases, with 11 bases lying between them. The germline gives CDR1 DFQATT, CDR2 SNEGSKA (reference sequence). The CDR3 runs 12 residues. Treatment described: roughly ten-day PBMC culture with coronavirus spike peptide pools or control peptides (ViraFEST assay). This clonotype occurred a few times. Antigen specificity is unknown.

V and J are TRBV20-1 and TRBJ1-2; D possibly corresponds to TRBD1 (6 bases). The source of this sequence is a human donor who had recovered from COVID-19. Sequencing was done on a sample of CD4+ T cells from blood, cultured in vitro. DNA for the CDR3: TGCAGTGCTAGAGGGGGGGCGTCGGGCTACACCTTC. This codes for CSARGGASGYTF.